The 9 T cell receptor beta chains listed next were all sequenced from one sample in a study of OX40 agonist ivuxolimab in advanced cancers. Clones were sequenced by immunoSEQ multiplex PCR, and TCRdb holds only the in-frame ones, with some missing. The table lists approximately 35,000 clones, roughly 80% of them singletons. Sequencing used CD4+ or CD8+ T cells sorted from blood, obtained in a trial of the OX40 agonist ivuxolimab. The receptors here all came from an adult with an advanced solid tumor such as melanoma, head and neck, liver or kidney cancer.

The chain has TRBV2 and TRBJ2-7; 9 bases map to TRBD2. Per the germline V gene, CDR1 is SNHLY and CDR2 is FYNNEI. Germline trimming cut 3 bases from V and 5 bases from J; bases unmatched to any gene: 8. CDR3 size: 15 residues. The CDR3 loop is CASSDWSGGFDEQYF. The CDR3 nucleotides read TGTGCCAGCAGTGATTGGAGCGGGGGGTTCGACGAGCAGTACTTC.

In its sample, this clone was seen once. The V and J genes are TRBV4-3 and TRBJ2-7, with 9 bases identical to TRBD1. Germline-derived CDR1 and CDR2 are LGHNA and YSLEER. There are 15 residues in the CDR3. The J segment lost 2 bases and the V segment lost 0 bases, leaving 2 bases of the junction unmatched. The CDR3 sequence is CASSQDDRGTYEQYF. The CDR3 DNA sequence: TGCGCCAGCAGCCAAGATGACAGGGGGACCTACGAGCAGTACTTC.

This clone was counted once. V usage is TRBV5-6 and J usage is TRBJ2-1; 9 nucleotides match TRBD1. The length of the CDR3 is 16 residues. After removal of 1 base from V and 4 bases from J, the junction contained 6 bases not matched to a gene. CDR1 SGHDT and CDR2 YYEEEE come from the germline V gene. The CDR3 coding sequence is TGTGCCAGCAGCTTGCCCGGGACAGGGCCGTACAATGAGCAGTTCTTC. Its translation: CASSLPGTGPYNEQFF.

J is TRBJ2-1 and V is TRBV19; 7 nucleotides line up with TRBD2. V shed 1 base and J 6 bases; nucleotides not matched to a gene: 6. The CDR3 is made up of 15 amino acids. Per germline, CDR1 LNHDA and CDR2 SQIVND (reference sequence). The DNA for the CDR3 is TGTGCCAGTAGTATAGGGACTAGAGGAAGCAATGAGCAGTTCTTC. Its translation is CASSIGTRGSNEQFF.

This chain uses TRBV7-8 with TRBJ2-1; possibly TRBD1 or TRBD2 for D (5 bases each). Trimming removed 1 base at V and 0 bases at J, with 7 bases between. CDR1 SGHVS and CDR2 FQNEAQ come from the germline V gene. The CDR3 is made up of 15 amino acids. The DNA of the CDR3 is TGTGCCAGCAGCTTAGGTGGGGGCTCCTACAATGAGCAGTTCTTC. Protein: CASSLGGGSYNEQFF.

The CDR3 sequence: CASSGYEQFF. The CDR3 coding sequence is TGTGCCAGCAGCGGGTATGAGCAGTTCTTC. The V call is TRBV11-2, the J call TRBJ2-1, with D unresolved. CDR1 and CDR2 from the germline V gene are SGHAT and FQNNGV. V lost 5 bases and J lost 8, with 4 bases in between. CDR3 size: 10 residues.

V is TRBV7-3 and J is TRBJ2-2; D might be TRBD1 or TRBD2, each matching 5 bases. Trimming shortened V by 4 bases and J by 4 bases, and 7 bases separated the two germline ends. The CDR3 covers 13 residues. Per the germline V gene, CDR1 is SGHTA and CDR2 is FQGTGA. The DNA of the CDR3 is TGTGCCAGCAGCTCTGGGGGCACCGGGGAGCTGTTTTTT. Residues: CASSSGGTGELFF. Full variable domain (rest looked up from reference TRBV7-3 and TRBJ2-2): GAGVSQTPSNKVTEKGKYVELRCDPISGHTALYWYRQSLGQGPEFLIYFQGTGAADDSGLPNDRFFAVRPEGSVSTLKIQRTERGDSAVYLCASSSGGTGELFFGEGSRLTVL.

This clone came up once. The V gene is TRBV9, the J gene TRBJ2-1, with D maybe TRBD1 (6 bases). The CDR3 runs to 12 residues. Trimming took 3 bases from V and 7 from J, leaving 8 bases between them. Germline CDR1 is SGDLS and CDR2 is YYNGEE. CDR3 loop: CASSAQGNEQFF. CDR3 nucleotide sequence: TGTGCCAGCAGCGCACAGGGTAATGAGCAGTTCTTC.

This clone was counted only a few times. The chain uses TRBV7-6 and TRBJ2-3, with 8 bases lining up with TRBD2. Trimming cost V 1 base and J 5 bases; bases outside gene matches: 8. This CDR3 spans 16 amino acids. From germline, CDR1 is SGHVS and CDR2 FNYEAQ. CDR3: CASSLGWSREGDTQYF. The CDR3 bases are TGTGCCAGCAGCTTAGGTTGGAGCCGGGAGGGAGATACGCAGTATTTT. The full variable domain, its missing parts supplied by reference TRBV7-6 and TRBJ2-3, is GAGVSQSPRYKVTKRGQDVALRCDPISGHVSLYWYRQALGQGPEFLTYFNYEAQQDKSGLPNDRFSAERPEGSISTLTIQRTEQRDSAMYRCASSLGWSREGDTQYFGPGTRLTVL.